Below, 25 T cell receptor beta chains from the same sample are listed, as sequenced in a study of blood T cell repertoires in COVID-19 (dated by TCRdb to about 2020). Receptors were amplified or captured by the immunoSEQ multiplex PCR assay. Sourced from immuneACCESS, this table was stored by TCRdb with only in-frame sequences that have V and J called. A share of the clones is absent; for the studies checked, an unresolved V gene accounts for under half, and the remainder has no known explanation. This sample holds around 180,000 clones; more than 75% were observed only once. About a sixth of the sample lies in the top ten. The sample consisted of PBMCs or T cells enriched from blood (not recorded which). Receptors were obtained from a woman between 50 and 59 years old with acute COVID-19.

The chain recombines TRBV27 with TRBJ2-3; 9 bases are shared with TRBD1. Germline CDR1 is MNHEY and CDR2 is SMNVEV (reference sequence). This CDR3 has 17 residues. J was trimmed by 4 bases and V by 5 bases; bases with no gene match: 13. The CDR3: CASSNTGGARGSDTQYF. The CDR3, as DNA: TGTGCCAGCAGTAACACAGGGGGCGCGAGGGGATCAGATACGCAGTATTTT.

This rearrangement joins TRBV5-6 to TRBJ2-7; 10 bases align to TRBD1. The CDR3 is made up of 18 amino acids. CDR1 SGHDT and CDR2 YYEEEE come from the germline V gene. Trimming cost V 1 base and J 5 bases; bases outside gene matches: 15. The CDR3 coding sequence is TGTGCCAGCAGCTTGAATTTGGGACAGGGGAGGAGGGCTCACGAGCAGTACGTC. Amino acid sequence: CASSLNLGQGRRAHEQYV.

Here the CDR3 DNA reads TGTGCCAGTAGCGGGACAGCGTTGCGGGAAGAGACCCAGTACTTC. Translation: CASSGTALREETQYF. The chain is built from TRBV19 and TRBJ2-5; 7 positions agree with TRBD1. This CDR3 is 15 amino acids long. Trimming at V came to 6 bases and at J to 3 bases, leaving 10 bases not matched to a gene. Looked up from germline, CDR1 is LNHDA and CDR2 is SQIVND (reference sequence).

This clone was seen a single time. The chain couples TRBV27 to TRBJ1-1, with D possibly being TRBD1 (6 bases). Germline CDR1 is MNHEY and CDR2 is SMNVEV (reference sequence). CDR3 length: 16 amino acids. V was clipped by 6 bases and J by 4 bases, with 21 bases between them. The CDR3 region has the DNA TGTGCCAGCAGCCGCACGAGGGGGTTGGGTGGCACTGAAGCTTTCTTT. This translates into CASSRTRGLGGTEAFF.

The sample holds one count of this clone. This chain links TRBV4-1 with TRBJ1-2; no definite D call. CDR1 is MGHRA, CDR2 YSYEKL, per germline. V was trimmed by 4 bases and J by 2 bases, leaving 14 bases between them. The CDR3 length is 15 residues. This CDR3 reads CASSPVGTTNYGYTF. In nucleotides, the CDR3 is TGCGCCAGCAGCCCCGTAGGTACGACAAACTATGGCTACACCTTC.

This chain links TRBV6-5 with TRBJ2-1, with 8 bases identical to TRBD2. Germline V gene data show CDR1 as MNHEY and CDR2 as SVGAGI. CDR3 length: 15 amino acids. Trimming took 4 bases from V and 5 from J; bases not matched to a gene: 7. CDR3 DNA: TGTGCCAGCAGTTTCCTAGCGGGCCGAAACAATGAGCAGTTCTTC. Amino acids: CASSFLAGRNNEQFF.

The rearrangement links TRBV19 to TRBJ1-6; D gene uncertain. The V end lost 5 bases, the J end lost 7 bases, and 9 bases lay between the germline ends. CDR1 is LNHDA, CDR2 SQIVND, per germline (reference sequence). CDR3 length: 13 amino acids. CDR3 nucleotide sequence: TGTGCCAGTAGTTATAGCAGCAATTCACCCCTCCACTTT. This encodes CASSYSSNSPLHF.

The chain carries TRBV28 and TRBJ2-3; 8 bases are a match to TRBD1. V lost 8 bases and J lost 3; bases outside the gene matches: 10. CDR3 size: 15 residues. Germline CDR1 MDHEN, CDR2 SYDVKM. The chain's CDR3 is CASGGTGVGTDTQYF. CDR3 bases: TGTGCCAGCGGGGGGACAGGAGTAGGTACAGATACGCAGTATTTT.

This sequence joins TRBV28 and TRBJ1-2; D remains unclear. CDR1 and CDR2 (germline): MDHEN, SYDVKM. The CDR3 loop spans 13 amino acids. Trimming removed 8 bases from V and 0 bases from J, with 10 bases in between. Here the CDR3 DNA reads TGTGCCAGCGGTTCGGGTGCTAACTATGGCTACACCTTC. Encoded protein: CASGSGANYGYTF.

In its sample, this clone was seen once. The chain couples TRBV10-1 to TRBJ2-1; 13 bases fit TRBD2. V lost 6 bases and J lost 2; bases outside the gene matches: 7. The length of the CDR3 is 17 residues. From germline, CDR1 is WNHNN and CDR2 SYGVQD (reference sequence). The CDR3 region is CASSGTSGNTPYNEQFF. CDR3 DNA sequence: TGCGCCAGCAGCGGGACTAGCGGGAATACTCCCTACAATGAGCAGTTCTTC.

The chain uses TRBV6-6 and TRBJ1-3; 8 bases align to TRBD1. This CDR3 comprises 15 residues. Germline CDR1 is MNHNY and CDR2 is SVGAGI (reference sequence). V gave up 6 bases and J gave up 0 bases; unmatched junction bases: 4. The CDR3 nucleotides read TGTGCCAGCAGCCGACAGGGGAACTCTGGAAACACCATATATTTT. Protein: CASSRQGNSGNTIYF.

This clone was seen a few times. This chain uses TRBV3-1 (or the pseudogene TRBV3-2) with TRBJ2-7; 8 bases fit TRBD2. V lost 4 bases, J lost 1 base, and 12 bases stayed unmatched. From germline, CDR1 is LGHDT and CDR2 YNNKEL (reference sequence). The CDR3 contains 17 residues. CDR3 DNA: TGTGCCAGCAGCCCCCGGAGGGAGCGGGGGCCTTCCTACGAGCAGTACGTC. It is translated as CASSPRRERGPSYEQYV.

CDR3 residues: CASSLAEGAGNTIYF. CDR3 coding DNA: TGCGCCAGCAGCTTGGCGGAAGGGGCTGGAAACACCATATATTTT. The V and J genes are TRBV5-1 and TRBJ1-3, with a tentative D call TRBD1 (5 bases). Germline V gene data show CDR1 as SGHRS and CDR2 as YFSETQ. CDR3 size: 15 residues. Deletions cut 0 bases from V and 2 bases from J, with 9 bases between.

A single count supports this clone. The chain combines TRBV5-1 with TRBJ2-5; 9 positions agree with TRBD1. Unmatched junction bases numbered 8, after V lost 0 bases and J lost 5 bases. Germline V gene lookup returns CDR1 SGHRS and CDR2 YFSETQ. The CDR3 contains 16 residues. The CDR3 DNA reads as TGCGCCAGCAGCTTGGGGACAGGGGCGTTTGGGGAGACCCAGTACTTC. Amino acid sequence: CASSLGTGAFGETQYF.

This chain connects TRBV4-3 to TRBJ1-2, with D tentatively TRBD1 (5 bases). The CDR3 consists of 15 residues. The germline gives CDR1 LGHNA, CDR2 YSLEER. V was clipped by 1 base and J by 4 bases, with 13 bases between them. Here the CDR3 DNA reads TGCGCCAGCAGCCAAGCTCCCACGGGGGGCTATGGCTACACCTTC. It specifies CASSQAPTGGYGYTF.

V and J are TRBV7-9 and TRBJ1-2; 8 positions agree with TRBD1. Losses at the gene ends were 6 bases for V and 8 bases for J; bases not matched to a gene: 14. The CDR3 is 15 amino acids. From germline, CDR1 is SEHNR and CDR2 FQNEAQ (reference sequence). The CDR3, as DNA: TGTGCCAGCAGACCGACGGGACAGGCCTTAGGAGGCTACACCTTC. Translated, it gives CASRPTGQALGGYTF.

Only a few counts were recorded for this clone. The V and J genes are TRBV2 and TRBJ1-5, with D possibly TRBD1 on 5 matching bases. V shed 4 bases and J shed 2 bases, with 15 bases lying between them. The CDR3 runs to 16 residues. Germline-derived CDR1 and CDR2 are SNHLY and FYNNEI. The chain's CDR3 is CASSGVRGSGNQPQHF. In DNA form, the CDR3 reads TGTGCCAGCAGTGGTGTGCGGGGCTCTGGCAATCAGCCCCAGCATTTT.

The count of this clone is one. The chain employs TRBV18 and TRBJ2-7, with 7 nucleotides matching TRBD2. Germline CDR1 reads KGHSH; CDR2 reads LQKENI. The CDR3 sequence is 15 residues long. V dropped 0 bases and J dropped 7; count of bases not matched to a gene: 9. CDR3 DNA: TGTGCCAGCTCACCACCGGGGATAAGGGGAGGGGAGCAGTACGTC. It encodes CASSPPGIRGGEQYV.

This chain uses TRBV4-1 with TRBJ2-3, with 8 nucleotides matching TRBD1. Germline trimming cut 2 bases from V and 3 bases from J; bases unmatched to any gene: 4. The CDR3 is 15 amino acids. Germline CDR1 is MGHRA and CDR2 is YSYEKL. The CDR3 nucleotides are TGCGCCAGCAGCCAACCAGGGGGCGAGACAGATACGCAGTATTTT. The encoded protein is CASSQPGGETDTQYF.

The CDR3 DNA is TGTGCCAGCAGCCGCCGGGACATAGAAAATGAGCAGTTCTTC. Residues: CASSRRDIENEQFF. The chain joins TRBV4-2 to TRBJ2-1, with D possibly TRBD1 on 6 matching bases. Trimming took 4 bases from V and 7 from J, leaving 14 bases between them. There are 14 residues in the CDR3. Looked up from germline, CDR1 is LGHNA and CDR2 is YNFKEQ.

The DNA for the CDR3 is TGTGCCAGCAGCCAAGACAGGTTGAACACTGAAGCTTTCTTT. As protein: CASSQDRLNTEAFF. This chain links TRBV4-2 with TRBJ1-1; D remains ambiguous. The V and J ends lost 0 bases and 0 bases respectively, with 5 bases between them. The CDR3 is 14 residues long. Germline V gene data show CDR1 as LGHNA and CDR2 as YNFKEQ.

This rearrangement joins TRBV11-2 to TRBJ1-5; the D is unclear. The CDR3 has 15 amino acids. The V end was cut by 2 bases, the J end by 0 bases, with 8 bases between. CDR1 and CDR2 from the germline V gene are SGHAT and FQNNGV. The CDR3 DNA follows: TGTGCCAGCAGCTTAAGCGGGGATAGCAATCAGCCCCAGCATTTT. Encoded protein: CASSLSGDSNQPQHF.

This clone has more than one count but fewer than ten. The chain recombines TRBV3-1 (or the pseudogene TRBV3-2) with TRBJ1-6; 8 bases agree with TRBD1. Looked up from germline, CDR1 is LGHDT and CDR2 is YNNKEL (reference sequence). CDR3 length equals 17 residues. V lost 1 base and J lost 8; bases outside the gene matches: 10. CDR3 protein: CASSQVGGETGDSPLHF. In nucleotides, the CDR3 is TGTGCCAGCAGCCAAGTAGGAGGGGAGACAGGGGATTCACCCCTCCACTTT.

V is TRBV7-3 and J is TRBJ2-5; D is ambiguous. Germline assignment: CDR1 SGHTA and CDR2 FQGTGA. The CDR3 totals 12 residues. Trimming shortened V by 2 bases and J by 5 bases, and 6 bases separated the two germline ends. The CDR3 region is CASSLDRETQYF. In nucleotides, the CDR3 is TGTGCCAGCAGCTTAGATCGGGAGACCCAGTACTTC.

The V and J genes are TRBV7-9 and TRBJ1-1, with D possibly being TRBD1 (6 bases). The V gene's germline CDR1 is SEHNR and CDR2 FQNEAQ (reference sequence). The CDR3 consists of 15 residues. Trimming shortened V by 5 bases and J by 7 bases, and 20 bases separated the two germline ends. In DNA form, the CDR3 reads TGTGCCAGCAGCCTACCCCCCGGGGGGGCGCATGAAGCTTTCTTT. Translation gives CASSLPPGGAHEAFF.